This TCR beta chain was found in a study of blood T cell repertoires in COVID-19. For the study at large: Sites across the United States, Italy and Spain contributed samples from acute and convalescent COVID-19. T cells, B-cell-depleted T cells, or PBMCs supplied cDNA or gDNA.

Only a few counts were recorded for this clone. Trimming left V 2 bases short and J 9 bases short, with 11 bases between. The CDR3 totals 14 residues. Germline V lookup: CDR1 SNHLY, CDR2 FYNNEI. Authors' data handling: Estimates of nucleated cell counts were drawn from the amplification of reference gene primers. Profiling relied on immunoSEQ multiplex PCR, and the TCRdb table lists in-frame clones only, not all of them. The D gene and trimming were derived from the DNA, and the V and J assignments and clone size from that table. The sample lists 62,000 or so clones, roughly 87% occurring once. The specimen sequenced was peripheral blood. The sequence was obtained from a man aged 50 to 59 with active COVID-19. The rearrangement uses TRBV2 and TRBJ1-6, with D hard to call. CDR3 in amino acids: CASSEREDPSPLHF. CDR3 bases: TGTGCCAGCAGTGAACGGGAAGACCCTTCACCCCTCCACTTT.